This T cell receptor beta chain came from a study of CD4 T cells in relation to SARS-CoV-2 and coronaviruses. Germline loops: CDR1 MNHNS, CDR2 SASEGT. CDR3 length: 13 residues. With V trimmed by 1 base and J by 6 bases, 0 bases remained unmatched. Here immunoSEQ multiplex PCR was the method, and the copy in TCRdb shows in-frame clones only, minus some. In the table there are 30,000 to 45,000 clones, around 83% of which are singletons. Sorted naive or memory CD4+ cells met CEF peptides for roughly ten days. Turning to this clone: The antigen is unknown.

Study observations and caveats: No crossreactivity against non-spike viral proteins was tested here. Memory recall responses, not primary responses primed in culture, are what the assay detects. No donor gave both pre-pandemic and post-infection samples.

The TCR was taken from an adult with COVID-19. Sequenced material: naive CD4+ T cells from PBMCs, cultured in vitro. The subset here: naive CD4+ T cells isolated by negative enrichment. This chain connects TRBV6-1 to TRBJ1-5; 7 bases match TRBD1. CDR3 sequence reads: CASSEDRGQPQHF. The CDR3 DNA is TGTGCCAGCAGTGAAGACAGGGGTCAGCCCCAGCATTTT.